The 29 T cell receptor beta chains listed next were all sequenced from one sample in a study of beta chain features in type 1 diabetes. The study reverse transcribed the entire isolated RNA, so it sequenced expressed TCRB transcripts. Data came from immunoSEQ multiplex PCR; TCRdb stores just in-frame clones and leaves some out. Among 900,000 or so clones, 17% were seen once, and the ten largest hold 0.02% to 0.025%. The sequencing sample was made of naive CD4+ T cells from blood. The receptors derive from a woman aged 18-29 years in good health.

The chain couples TRBV27 to TRBJ1-1, with a weak D call TRBD1 (6 bases). CDR1 and CDR2 from the germline V gene are MNHEY and SMNVEV (reference sequence). The CDR3 is 12 residues long. Trimming took off 6 bases at V and 4 bases at J, with 9 bases between the two ends. In DNA form, the CDR3 reads TGTGCCAGCAGAACGGGGGCCACTGAAGCTTTCTTT. Amino acid sequence: CASRTGATEAFF.

This clone was recorded at least ten times. The V and J genes are TRBV7-9 and TRBJ2-6; maybe TRBD1 (6 bases). The CDR3 has 17 residues. Deletions cut 6 bases from V and 0 bases from J, with 15 bases between. Germline V gene lookup returns CDR1 SEHNR and CDR2 FQNEAQ (reference sequence). CDR3 nucleotide sequence: TGTGCCAGCAGGGACAGCTCGCTGTTCTCTGGGGCCAACGTCCTGACTTTC. The encoded protein is CASRDSSLFSGANVLTF.

The genes are TRBV10-3 and TRBJ1-3, with D unclear. CDR3 length equals 13 residues. The V gene's germline CDR1 is ENHRY and CDR2 SYGVKD. Trimming stripped 6 bases from V and 0 bases from J, with 6 bases between. The chain's CDR3 is CAIRGSSGNTIYF. The CDR3 DNA reads TGTGCCATCAGAGGCAGCTCTGGAAACACCATATATTTT.

This clone occurred a few times. The chain is built from TRBV7-2 and TRBJ2-7; no reliable D call. The CDR3 is 15 amino acids. CDR1 and CDR2 from the germline V gene are SGHTA and FQGNSA. V lost 2 bases to trimming and J lost 4 bases, with 15 bases between them. CDR3 sequence: CASSLRWTGGYEQYF. CDR3 coding DNA: TGTGCCAGCAGCTTAAGGTGGACGGGTGGATACGAGCAGTACTTC.

The rearrangement joins TRBV9 to TRBJ2-1; tentatively, D is TRBD2 (5 bases). The CDR3 runs 15 residues. V was cut by 0 bases and J by 5 bases, with 12 bases left in between. CDR1 is SGDLS and CDR2 is YYNGEE in the germline V gene. CDR3 nucleotides: TGTGCCAGCAGCGTAGTTACTAGGTCCGACAATGAGCAGTTCTTC. It specifies CASSVVTRSDNEQFF.

The V gene is TRBV28, the J gene TRBJ2-7; possibly TRBD1 or TRBD2 for D (5 bases each). Deletions cut 3 bases from V and 4 bases from J, with 13 bases between. There are 14 residues in the CDR3. CDR1 is MDHEN, CDR2 SYDVKM, per germline. The DNA for the CDR3 is TGTGCCAGCAGTTTGTCAGGGACGGGATACGAGCAGTACTTC. Amino acids: CASSLSGTGYEQYF.

Turning to this clone: At the DNA level, this CDR3 is encoded by other sequences in the same sample as well. The rearrangement joins TRBV18 to TRBJ2-1; D uncertain. Germline V gene sequence: CDR1 KGHSH, CDR2 LQKENI. The V and J ends lost 3 bases and 6 bases respectively, with 9 bases between them. The length of the CDR3 is 13 residues. CDR3 loop: CASSPSDGNEQFF. CDR3 DNA: TGTGCCAGCTCACCGTCGGACGGCAATGAGCAGTTCTTC.

A few counts support this clone. A read error may explain this, as a much larger clone is one base away. V is TRBV6-6 and J is TRBJ2-7, with no clear D. This CDR3 has 11 amino acids. Trimming removed 4 bases at V and 2 bases at J, with 3 bases between. Germline V gene data show CDR1 as MNHNY and CDR2 as SVGAGI (reference sequence). In nucleotides, the CDR3 is TGTGCCAGCAGTTTAACCTACGAGCAGTACTTC. This codes for CASSLTYEQYF.

A few counts support this clone. The chain employs TRBV7-3 and TRBJ2-1; no clear D gene. The V and J ends lost 1 base and 1 base respectively, with 5 bases between them. Germline V CDR1 and CDR2: SGHTA, FQGTGA. The CDR3 length is 14 residues. The CDR3 spells CASSLMGSYNEQFF. CDR3 DNA sequence: TGTGCCAGCAGCTTAATGGGGTCCTACAATGAGCAGTTCTTC.

The rearrangement uses TRBV7-2 and TRBJ1-2; D is uncertain. With 2 bases removed from V and 8 bases from J, the gap between germline ends came to 12 bases. CDR1 is SGHTA, CDR2 FQGNSA, per germline. This CDR3 region has 13 residues. The DNA for the CDR3 is TGTGCCAGCAGCTTACTTGGGATCCCCGGCTACACCTTC. Its translation: CASSLLGIPGYTF. The variable domain in full, completed from reference TRBV7-2 and TRBJ1-2, reads GAGVSQSPSNKVTEKGKDVELRCDPISGHTALYWYRQSLGQGLEFLIYFQGNSAPDKSGLPSDRFSAERTGGSVSTLTIQRTQQEDSAVYLCASSLLGIPGYTFGSGTRLTVV.

This sequence joins TRBV6-5 and TRBJ2-7; 12 nucleotides agree with TRBD2. The CDR3 sequence is 14 residues long. V trimming: 5 bases; J trimming: 4 bases; junction bases outside the gene matches: 3. Germline lookup yields CDR1 MNHEY and CDR2 SVGAGI. The CDR3 loop is CASSRTSGAYEQYF. CDR3 nucleotides: TGTGCCAGCAGTCGGACTAGCGGGGCTTACGAGCAGTACTTC.

V usage is TRBV10-3 and J usage is TRBJ2-6; 9 bases align to TRBD1. With 7 bases clipped from V and 3 bases from J, the junction kept 13 bases outside the gene matches. The CDR3 is 18 residues long. CDR1 is ENHRY and CDR2 is SYGVKD in the germline V gene. The CDR3 protein is CAIMGVGQGAGGANVLTF. The CDR3 bases are TGTGCCATCATGGGGGTGGGACAGGGAGCAGGTGGGGCCAACGTCCTGACTTTC.

Points on this clone: The junction and the germline gene differ at one end; a read error may be behind it. The chain carries TRBV11-2 and TRBJ2-4, with a weak D call TRBD1 (5 bases). This CDR3 is 16 amino acids long. In germline, CDR1 is SGHAT, CDR2 FQNNGV. The CDR3 coding sequence is TGTGCCAGCAACTTAGTAAGGGGAAAAGCAACTGGGATTCAGTACTTC. Encoded protein: CASNLVRGKATGIQYF.

The chain employs TRBV5-1 and TRBJ2-7; 12 bases agree with TRBD2. V trimming: 7 bases; J trimming: 5 bases; junction bases outside the gene matches: 7. Per germline, CDR1 SGHRS and CDR2 YFSETQ. CDR3 length: 14 residues. CDR3 sequence reads: CASAELAGGDEQYF. CDR3 nucleotides: TGCGCCAGCGCGGAGCTAGCGGGAGGGGACGAGCAGTACTTC.

This rearrangement joins TRBV28 to TRBJ1-4; D perhaps matches TRBD1 (6 bases). With 3 bases removed from V and 2 bases from J, the gap between germline ends came to 10 bases. CDR1 is MDHEN, CDR2 SYDVKM, per germline. The CDR3 totals 15 residues. The CDR3, as DNA: TGTGCCAGCAGTTTTGTTGGACAGACTAATGAAAAACTGTTTTTT. The encoded protein is CASSFVGQTNEKLFF. Using reference TRBV28 and TRBJ1-4 for the parts outside the CDR3, the full variable domain is DVKVTQSSRYLVKRTGEKVFLECVQDMDHENMFWYRQDPGLGLRLIYFSYDVKMKEKGDIPEGYSVSREKKERFSLILESASTNQTSMYLCASSFVGQTNEKLFFGSGTQLSVL.

This clone was observed a handful of times. Other DNA sequences within the sample encode an identical CDR3. V gene TRBV7-3 combines with J gene TRBJ2-1; either TRBD1 or TRBD2 may supply D (5 bases each). Trimming shortened V by 0 bases and J by 0 bases, and 6 bases separated the two germline ends. Germline CDR1 SGHTA, CDR2 FQGTGA. CDR3 length: 15 residues. CDR3 protein: CASSLTGDSYNEQFF. CDR3 bases: TGTGCCAGCAGCTTAACGGGGGACTCCTACAATGAGCAGTTCTTC.

In this sample, this clone turned up a few times. The chain carries TRBV9 and TRBJ2-2, with a possible D match to TRBD2 (5 bases). The germline V gene encodes CDR1 SGDLS and CDR2 YYNGEE. The V end was cut by 0 bases, the J end by 1 base, with 10 bases between. The CDR3 totals 16 residues. The CDR3 reads CASSVATGMNTGELFF. CDR3 nucleotide sequence: TGTGCCAGCAGCGTAGCCACCGGGATGAACACCGGGGAGCTGTTTTTT. Using reference TRBV9 and TRBJ2-2 for the parts outside the CDR3, the full variable domain is DSGVTQTPKHLITATGQRVTLRCSPRSGDLSVYWYQQSLDQGLQFLIQYYNGEERAKGNILERFSAQQFPDLHSELNLSSLELGDSALYFCASSVATGMNTGELFFGEGSRLTVL.

The chain uses TRBV29-1 and TRBJ2-3; the match to TRBD2 covers 10 bases. The CDR3 sequence is 15 residues long. V trimming: 4 bases; J trimming: 3 bases; junction bases outside the gene matches: 7. Germline V lookup: CDR1 SQVTM, CDR2 ANQGSEA. CDR3 in DNA: TGCAGCGTTGCACTTAGCGGGAGGAGTACAGATACGCAGTATTTT. Translation gives CSVALSGRSTDTQYF.

This clone was seen more than once but under ten times. The chain has TRBV15 and TRBJ1-1; TRBD1 is a possible D gene (6 bases). V was pared by 1 base and J by 11 bases, with 11 bases between. From germline, CDR1 is LNHNV and CDR2 YYDKDF (reference sequence). The CDR3 loop spans 12 amino acids. In DNA, the CDR3 is TGTGCCACCAGCAGAGTGTCAGGGGAGGCTTTCTTT. Protein product: CATSRVSGEAFF. Combining the CDR3 with reference TRBV15 and TRBJ1-1 gives the whole variable domain DAMVIQNPRYQVTQFGKPVTLSCSQTLNHNVMYWYQQKSSQAPKLLFHYYDKDFNNEADTPDNFQSRRPNTSFCFLDIRSPGLGDTAMYLCATSRVSGEAFFGQGTRLTVV.

V and J are TRBV7-2 and TRBJ2-7; 16 nucleotides align to TRBD2. CDR1 and CDR2 from the germline V gene are SGHTA and FQGNSA. After removal of 4 bases from V and 3 bases from J, the junction contained 9 bases not matched to a gene. CDR3 length: 18 amino acids. The CDR3 sequence is CASSSGTSGRAVYYEQYF. The CDR3 nucleotides read TGTGCCAGCAGCTCAGGGACTAGCGGGAGGGCCGTCTACTACGAGCAGTACTTC.

This rearrangement joins TRBV7-3 to TRBJ2-1; TRBD2 matches at 9 bases. This CDR3 is built from 15 residues. Germline trimming cut 6 bases from V and 2 bases from J; bases unmatched to any gene: 5. Germline V CDR1 and CDR2: SGHTA, FQGTGA. CDR3 bases: TGTGCCAGCAGTCATAGCGGGAGTGCCTACAATGAGCAGTTCTTC. Translated: CASSHSGSAYNEQFF.

This clone was counted only a few times. The chain combines TRBV6-5 with TRBJ1-2; D remains unclear. V was cut by 0 bases and J by 8 bases, with 10 bases left in between. This CDR3 is built from 13 residues. CDR1 MNHEY and CDR2 SVGAGI come from the germline V gene. The CDR3 bases are TGTGCCAGCAGTTACTCGGCCCGTTGGGGCTACACCTTC. Its protein product is CASSYSARWGYTF.

The CDR3 sequence is CASSFRDQEKLFF. Written as DNA, the CDR3 is TGTGCCAGCAGTTTCAGGGACCAGGAAAAACTGTTTTTT. This rearrangement joins TRBV27 to TRBJ1-4, with D tentatively TRBD1 (5 bases). This CDR3 has 13 residues. CDR1 is MNHEY, CDR2 SMNVEV, per germline (reference sequence). Trimming took 3 bases from V and 8 from J, leaving 10 bases between them.

This chain uses TRBV6-5 with TRBJ2-3; D is unresolved. The ends were cut back, 7 bases at V and 2 bases at J, with 10 bases in the middle. The CDR3 loop spans 13 amino acids. The V gene's germline CDR1 is MNHEY and CDR2 SVGAGI. The CDR3 bases are TGTGCCAGCACCGGTCAAAACACAGATACGCAGTATTTT. This encodes CASTGQNTDTQYF.

This clone was counted between two and nine times. V is TRBV28 and J is TRBJ2-6, with 7 bases that match TRBD1. The CDR3 covers 18 residues. Germline loops: CDR1 MDHEN, CDR2 SYDVKM. The junction had 12 bases not matched to a gene; V was cut back by 3 bases and J by 4 bases. The CDR3 spells CASSFRDRAAVGANVLTF. The CDR3 DNA sequence: TGTGCCAGCAGTTTCCGAGACAGGGCCGCCGTGGGGGCCAACGTCCTGACTTTC.

The J gene is TRBJ2-7, the V gene TRBV18, with D possibly called TRBD1 or TRBD2 (5 bases each). Trimming pared 8 bases from V and 1 base from J, leaving 15 bases between. This CDR3 is 14 amino acids long. CDR1 KGHSH and CDR2 LQKENI come from the germline V gene. CDR3 residues: CASARDGFSYEQYF. CDR3 DNA sequence: TGTGCCAGCGCTAGGGACGGATTTTCCTACGAGCAGTACTTC. Full variable domain (missing parts from reference TRBV18 and TRBJ2-7): NAGVMQNPRHLVRRRGQEARLRCSPMKGHSHVYWYRQLPEEGLKFMVYLQKENIIDESGMPKERFSAEFPKEGPSILRIQQVVRGDSAAYFCASARDGFSYEQYFGPGTRLTVT.

This clone was counted between two and nine times. Compared with germline, one end of the junction differs, possibly owing to a read error. For the CDR3, the DNA is TGTGCCAGCAGCTTTAGGCACCACGAGACCCAGTACTTC. Protein: CASSFRHHETQYF. The chain uses TRBV11-2 and TRBJ2-5, with D unresolved. The CDR3 sequence is 13 residues long. Per the germline V gene, CDR1 is SGHAT and CDR2 is FQNNGV.

This rearrangement joins TRBV7-2 to TRBJ2-1; D gene uncertain. The CDR3 sequence is 13 residues long. CDR1 and CDR2 (germline): SGHTA, FQGNSA. V was pared by 3 bases and J by 4 bases, with 7 bases between. For the CDR3, the DNA is TGTGCCAGCAGCTTGGCCAAATACAATGAGCAGTTCTTC. Protein: CASSLAKYNEQFF.

V and J are TRBV7-2 and TRBJ2-7; the D gene is possibly TRBD1 (5 bases). The length of the CDR3 is 14 residues. The ends were cut back, 4 bases at V and 3 bases at J, with 13 bases in the middle. Germline-derived CDR1 and CDR2 are SGHTA and FQGNSA. The CDR3 reads CASSWAGNNYEQYF. In nucleotides, the CDR3 is TGTGCCAGCAGCTGGGCAGGGAATAACTACGAGCAGTACTTC.